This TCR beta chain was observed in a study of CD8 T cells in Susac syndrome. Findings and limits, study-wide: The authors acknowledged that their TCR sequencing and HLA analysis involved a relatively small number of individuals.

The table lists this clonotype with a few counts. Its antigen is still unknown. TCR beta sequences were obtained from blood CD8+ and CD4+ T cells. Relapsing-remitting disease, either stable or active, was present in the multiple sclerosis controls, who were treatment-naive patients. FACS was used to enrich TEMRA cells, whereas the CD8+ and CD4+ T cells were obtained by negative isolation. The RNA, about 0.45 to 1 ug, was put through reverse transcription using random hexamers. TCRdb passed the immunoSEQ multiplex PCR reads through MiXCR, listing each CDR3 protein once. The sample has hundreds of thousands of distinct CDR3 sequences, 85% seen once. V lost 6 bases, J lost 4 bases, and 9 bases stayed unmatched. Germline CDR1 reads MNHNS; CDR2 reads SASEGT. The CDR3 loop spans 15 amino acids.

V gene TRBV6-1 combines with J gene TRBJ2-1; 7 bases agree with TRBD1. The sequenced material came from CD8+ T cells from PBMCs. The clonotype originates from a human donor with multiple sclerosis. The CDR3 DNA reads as TGTGCCAGCAGCCGTACAGGGGACCCTTACAATGAGCAGTTCTTC. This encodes CASSRTGDPYNEQFF.